This is a list of T cell receptor beta chains from one sample in a study of CXCR3-negative and CXCR3-positive naive CD8 T cells. TCRdb re-called the 5' RACE reads and catalogs CDR3 proteins one per entry, DNA excluded. This sample carries more than 45,000 distinct CDR3 sequences, with less than 25% going to the ten biggest clones. Sequenced input: memory CD8+ T cells from blood. These receptors all come from a human donor in good health. Some clones in this sample may be carry-over from other donors' samples. Each CDR3 is given with its conserved first and last residue. Rows give clone size only sometimes, using once, few, many, or a class for an expanded clone.

size,J,V,CDR3
.,TRBJ2-1,TRBV29-1,CSVEGISGVYNEQFF
.,TRBJ2-1,TRBV9,CASSDGIMGGRVNEQFF
.,TRBJ2-1,TRBV6-2/TRBV6-3,CASRPDGSSYNEQFF
.,TRBJ1-4,TRBV6-6,CASSIGGSSEKLFF
.,TRBJ1-2,TRBV4-1,CASSQDGDPRGRGYTF
.,TRBJ2-7,TRBV5-6,CASSSRTGRYEQYF
.,TRBJ2-3,TRBV20-1,CSAREDGRDTDTQYF
.,TRBJ2-7,TRBV25-1,CASLDFPRQGLEQYF
.,TRBJ1-2,TRBV29-1,CSVGDNYGYTF
.,TRBJ1-1,TRBV5-1,CASRSDGTDNTEAFF
.,TRBJ1-5,TRBV27,CASSLSSGAYSNQPQHF
.,TRBJ2-1,TRBV20-1,CSARGPGLADYNEQFF
.,TRBJ1-2,TRBV25-1,CASSESEHYGYTF
.,TRBJ2-2,TRBV7-9,CASSYSTRGTGNTGELFF
.,TRBJ2-3,TRBV20-1,CSARATSGSPAQYF
.,TRBJ2-1,TRBV6-5,CASSPLSGTYNEQFF
.,TRBJ2-1,TRBV11-1,CASSARWVYNEQFF
.,TRBJ1-1,TRBV6-2/TRBV6-3,CASSFRDGRRTEAFF
.,TRBJ2-5,TRBV4-3,CASSQVIGWTQYF
.,TRBJ2-7,TRBV5-8,CASSFRAGGSYEQYF
.,TRBJ2-7,TRBV12-3/TRBV12-4,CASRPPGGGDEQYF
.,TRBJ2-1,TRBV28,CASSLRDRGFVGYNEQFF
.,TRBJ2-3,TRBV7-2,CASSLVGDSSTDTQYF
.,TRBJ2-7,TRBV5-1,CASTPSPGYEQYF
.,TRBJ2-3,TRBV21-1,CASSKRGQVGTTDTQYF
.,TRBJ2-1,TRBV5-4,CASRPSENNEQFF
medium-sized,TRBJ1-1,TRBV6-2/TRBV6-3,CASSYEGASTEAFF
.,TRBJ1-2,TRBV25-1,CASNGGGPTNLYGYTF
.,TRBJ2-2,TRBV4-2,CASSQVWGPELAGAGELFF
.,TRBJ2-1,TRBV7-9,CASSLTQRDIDEQFF
.,TRBJ2-3,TRBV15,CATSRETDTQYF
.,TRBJ2-7,TRBV29-1,CSVEDGREGYEQYF
.,TRBJ1-2,TRBV11-2,CASSGHGQGIHYGYTF
.,TRBJ2-2,TRBV29-1,CSVGLGGELFF
.,TRBJ1-1,TRBV12-3/TRBV12-4,CASSWDSTAFF
.,TRBJ2-7,TRBV12-3/TRBV12-4,CASSLEEGIYEQYF
large,TRBJ2-7,TRBV7-9,CASSLQGDYEQYF
.,TRBJ1-1,TRBV11-2,CASSLGAGGWGDTEAFF
.,TRBJ2-7,TRBV20-1,CSARVTSGINEQYF
.,TRBJ2-2,TRBV29-1,CSVEEANTGELFF
medium-sized,TRBJ1-4,TRBV6-5,CASRAAGPGSNEKLFF
.,TRBJ2-2,TRBV7-6,CASSVPDRENTGELFF